The clone carrying this T cell receptor (beta chain) appeared a single time. Its antigen is as yet unknown. The data were produced by immunoSEQ multiplex PCR, yet TCRdb's version contains in-frame clones alone and is incomplete. The repertoire holds about 2.1 million clones, with about 93% as singletons. The data belong to a study of shared clonotypes between healthy human individuals. Overall study results and limits: Clonotype sharing across four donors was observed for 4% to 5.5% of naive CD4 clonotypes.

Trimming took off 8 bases at V and 2 bases at J, with 13 bases between the two ends. There are 13 residues in the CDR3. From germline, CDR1 is SNHLY and CDR2 FYNNEI. Naivety among CD8 cells was defined by CD45RO negativity and positive CCR7 selection, thereby excluding terminally differentiated effector memory CD45RA+ cells. The receptor was isolated from a man aged 18-30 years in good health. Some clones in this sample may be carry-over from other donors' samples. V and J are TRBV2 and TRBJ2-7; D is tentatively TRBD1 or TRBD2 (6 bases each). The source material was naive CD8+ T cells from PBMCs. The CDR3, as DNA: TGTGCCAGCCTCGAGGGGGGAACCTACGAGCAGTACTTC. Protein sequence: CASLEGGTYEQYF.